These 26 T cell receptor beta chains originate from one sample sequenced in a study of cytomegalovirus exposure and HLA in healthy donors. 13 Jbeta primers and 60 Vbeta primers were used for the PCR. Some clones are missing from TCRdb's copy, which holds only in-frame ones; the method was immunoSEQ multiplex PCR. The sample holds some 150,000 clones, roughly four fifths seen once. Sequenced input: PBMCs. All receptors come from a middle-aged man in good health and CMV-seropositive.

CDR3: CASSALLGQGLNTEAFF. The CDR3 nucleotides read TGTGCCAGCAGTGCCCTTCTCGGGCAGGGGCTGAACACTGAAGCTTTCTTT. The chain joins TRBV27 to TRBJ1-1, with D possibly being TRBD1 (6 bases). Per germline, CDR1 MNHEY and CDR2 SMNVEV (reference sequence). The CDR3 has 17 residues. V lost 5 bases to trimming and J lost 0 bases, with 19 bases between them.

Worth noting for this clone: At one boundary the junction diverges from the germline segment, which might be a read error. CDR3 loop: CSSSPNRVTEKLFF. The DNA of the CDR3 is TGTTCCAGCAGCCCGAACAGGGTCACCGAAAAACTGTTTTTT. The rearrangement links TRBV7-9 to TRBJ1-4; perhaps TRBD1 as D (6 bases). In germline, CDR1 is SEHNR, CDR2 FQNEAQ (reference sequence). This CDR3 comprises 14 residues.

The chain employs TRBV7-3 and TRBJ1-6; 7 nucleotides match TRBD1. J gave up 13 bases and V 5 bases, and 8 bases lay outside the gene matches. The germline V gene has CDR1 SGHTA and CDR2 FQGTGA. This CDR3 comprises 13 residues. The CDR3 DNA reads TGTGCCAGCAGCCTAGGACAGGCTTCGCCCCTCCACTTT. This codes for CASSLGQASPLHF.

The CDR3 region has the DNA TGTGCCAGCAGCTTTAGGGGGGGACAGGGGGCGGTCGGGGCCAACGTCCTGACTTTC. This translates into CASSFRGGQGAVGANVLTF. V gene TRBV11-2 combines with J gene TRBJ2-6, with 12 bases fitting TRBD1. V lost 3 bases, J lost 4 bases, and 10 bases stayed unmatched. This CDR3 has 19 residues. Germline lookup yields CDR1 SGHAT and CDR2 FQNNGV.

V is TRBV6-6 and J is TRBJ2-7, with 9 bases lining up with TRBD1. V lost 6 bases to trimming and J lost 4 bases; unmatched junction nucleotides: 10. Germline V lookup: CDR1 MNHNY, CDR2 SVGAGI (reference sequence). The CDR3 is made up of 15 amino acids. For the CDR3, the DNA is TGTGCCAGCAGACCCCGACAGGGGGGTCTGTACGAGCAGTACTTC. Encoded protein: CASRPRQGGLYEQYF.

J is TRBJ2-1 and V is TRBV6-6; 10 bases align to TRBD2. There are 13 residues in the CDR3. The germline CDR1 and CDR2 sequences are MNHNY and SVGAGI (reference sequence). V lost 6 bases to trimming and J lost 10 bases; unmatched junction nucleotides: 6. The CDR3 nucleotides are TGTGCCAGCAGAGCGGGGGGGCGTGGGGAGCAGTTCTTC. Its translation is CASRAGGRGEQFF.

CDR3 sequence reads: CAISDLRTGARNTIYF. CDR3 DNA: TGTGCCATCAGTGATCTTCGGACAGGGGCTAGAAACACCATATATTTT. V usage is TRBV10-3 and J usage is TRBJ1-3, with 9 positions matching TRBD1. Germline V lookup: CDR1 ENHRY, CDR2 SYGVKD. This CDR3 spans 16 amino acids. Trimming removed 3 bases from V and 5 bases from J; junction bases left unmatched: 8.

The rearrangement joins TRBV6-4 to TRBJ2-3; D might be TRBD1 (6 bases). Germline values: CDR1 MRHNA, CDR2 SNTAGT. Trimming removed 2 bases from V and 4 bases from J, with 10 bases in between. The CDR3 loop spans 14 amino acids. This CDR3 reads CASSDRGFADTQYF. The CDR3 bases are TGTGCCAGCAGTGACAGGGGGTTCGCAGATACGCAGTATTTT.

This clone turned up a few times. This chain links TRBV5-1 with TRBJ1-1; no clear D gene. The ends were cut back, 2 bases at V and 5 bases at J, with 13 bases in the middle. This CDR3 has 14 residues. The germline gives CDR1 SGHRS, CDR2 YFSETQ. CDR3 residues: CASSFDTGGTEAFF. In DNA, the CDR3 is TGCGCCAGCAGCTTCGACACCGGTGGGACTGAAGCTTTCTTT.

The gene calls are TRBV27 and TRBJ1-2, with D tentatively TRBD1 (6 bases). This CDR3 has 17 amino acids. Looked up from germline, CDR1 is MNHEY and CDR2 is SMNVEV (reference sequence). With 6 bases removed from V and 5 bases from J, the gap between germline ends came to 25 bases. CDR3 DNA: TGTGCCAGCAGAAAATCCGGGACACCAGGTTTAACTTATGGCTACACCTTC. It yields the protein CASRKSGTPGLTYGYTF.

The chain combines TRBV7-3 with TRBJ2-2; unclear D gene. Germline V lookup: CDR1 SGHTA, CDR2 FQGTGA. This CDR3 is 14 amino acids long. Trimming removed 8 bases from V and 4 bases from J, with 14 bases in between. The CDR3, as DNA: TGTGCCAGCTCTATAGACTTATCCACCGGGGAGCTGTTTTTT. Encoded protein: CASSIDLSTGELFF. The whole variable domain, remainder taken from reference TRBV7-3 and TRBJ2-2, is GAGVSQTPSNKVTEKGKYVELRCDPISGHTALYWYRQSLGQGPEFLIYFQGTGAADDSGLPNDRFFAVRPEGSVSTLKIQRTERGDSAVYLCASSIDLSTGELFFGEGSRLTVL.

This chain uses TRBV11-3 with TRBJ1-1, with D possibly TRBD1 on 6 matching bases. Germline lookup yields CDR1 SGHNT and CDR2 YENEEA. The CDR3 sequence is 15 residues long. Trimming took off 3 bases at V and 2 bases at J, with 13 bases between the two ends. The CDR3 is CASSFRSGANTEAFF. The DNA of the CDR3 is TGTGCCAGCAGCTTTAGATCAGGGGCCAACACTGAAGCTTTCTTT. The full variable domain, rest sourced from reference TRBV11-3 and TRBJ1-1, is EAGVVQSPRYKIIEKKQPVAFWCNPISGHNTLYWYLQNLGQGPELLIRYENEEAVDDSQLPKDRFSAERLKGVDSTLKIQPAELGDSAVYLCASSFRSGANTEAFFGQGTRLTVV.

The chain is built from TRBV5-6 and TRBJ1-5; D ambiguous. The CDR3 runs to 15 residues. Germline CDR1 SGHDT, CDR2 YYEEEE. V was cut by 0 bases and J by 0 bases, with 7 bases left in between. The CDR3 nucleotides read TGTGCCAGCAGCTTGGGAGTTTATAGCAATCAGCCCCAGCATTTT. Amino acids: CASSLGVYSNQPQHF.

The J gene is TRBJ2-5, the V gene TRBV6-5, with no clear D. V gave up 6 bases and J gave up 2 bases, with 4 bases separating them. The length of the CDR3 is 11 residues. Per the germline V gene, CDR1 is MNHEY and CDR2 is SVGAGI. The CDR3 DNA follows: TGTGCCAGCAGCAATCAAGAGACCCAGTACTTC. Encoded protein: CASSNQETQYF.

In DNA form, the CDR3 reads TGTGCCAGCAGCCCCAAGCGACTAGCGGGAGCGAACACCGGGGAGCTGTTTTTT. It specifies CASSPKRLAGANTGELFF. The chain combines TRBV9 with TRBJ2-2, with 12 bases matching TRBD2. Germline CDR1 SGDLS, CDR2 YYNGEE. This CDR3 is 18 amino acids long. V lost 4 bases to trimming and J lost 0 bases; unmatched junction nucleotides: 7.

The CDR3 DNA sequence: TGTGCCAGCACCCCTCTGTGGCGGGAGGAGGTAGTGGATGAGCAGTTCTTC. It codes for CASTPLWREEVVDEQFF. This chain links TRBV14 with TRBJ2-1; TRBD2 matches at 8 bases. J lost 8 bases, V lost 7 bases, and 19 bases had no gene match. This CDR3 spans 17 amino acids. Germline loops: CDR1 SGHDN, CDR2 FVKESK.

V gene TRBV6-5 combines with J gene TRBJ1-2; D perhaps matches TRBD1 (5 bases). Germline-derived CDR1 and CDR2 are MNHEY and SVGAGI. V shed 7 bases and J shed 4 bases, with 13 bases lying between them. CDR3 length equals 13 residues. The CDR3 is CASIPGQGYGYTF. The CDR3 bases are TGTGCCAGCATTCCCGGGCAGGGCTATGGCTACACCTTC.

This sequence joins TRBV5-6 and TRBJ2-7; D perhaps matches TRBD1 (5 bases). Trimming removed 1 base from V and 4 bases from J, with 12 bases in between. CDR3 size: 14 residues. Per the germline V gene, CDR1 is SGHDT and CDR2 is YYEEEE. CDR3 protein: CASSLSRVDYEQYF. CDR3 DNA sequence: TGTGCCAGCAGCTTGTCCAGGGTGGATTACGAGCAGTACTTC.

This chain links TRBV9 with TRBJ1-2, with no clear D. This CDR3 has 12 residues. Trimming took 0 bases from V and 6 from J, leaving 6 bases between them. Germline V gene sequence: CDR1 SGDLS, CDR2 YYNGEE. The CDR3 nucleotides are TGTGCCAGCAGCGTAGACGGGGATGGCTACACCTTC. Translation gives CASSVDGDGYTF.

The gene calls are TRBV12-5 and TRBJ1-1; a possible D gene is TRBD1 (5 bases). The CDR3 is made up of 14 amino acids. CDR1 and CDR2 from the germline V gene are LGHNT and FRNRAP. V lost 6 bases and J 0 bases, leaving 11 bases between the germline ends. The CDR3 is CASGPGGVNTEAFF. The CDR3 DNA sequence: TGTGCTAGTGGGCCCGGGGGTGTGAACACTGAAGCTTTCTTT.

This chain joins TRBV6-6 and TRBJ1-1; D is perhaps TRBD1 (5 bases). CDR1 and CDR2 from the germline V gene are MNHNY and SVGAGI (reference sequence). Trimming stripped 2 bases from V and 0 bases from J, with 10 bases between. The CDR3 totals 15 residues. CDR3: CASSYRGALNTEAFF. Here the CDR3 DNA reads TGTGCCAGCAGTTACAGGGGCGCCCTGAACACTGAAGCTTTCTTT.

As concerns this clone: Its ends do not fully match the called genes, so a read error is possible. This chain links TRBV27 with TRBJ1-1, with D hard to call. Germline CDR1 is MNHEY and CDR2 is SMNVEV (reference sequence). The CDR3 sequence is 15 residues long. CDR3 nucleotides: TGTGCCAGCAGTTTATCCCGGGGATTGAACGCTGAAGCTTTCTTT. Its translation is CASSLSRGLNAEAFF.

V usage is TRBV2 and J usage is TRBJ1-5; unclear D gene. The CDR3 contains 14 residues. Trimming took off 4 bases at V and 1 base at J, with 8 bases between the two ends. Germline V gives CDR1 SNHLY, CDR2 FYNNEI. CDR3 sequence reads: CASSGGNSNQPQHF. In DNA form, the CDR3 reads TGTGCCAGCAGTGGAGGAAACAGCAATCAGCCCCAGCATTTT.

The J gene is TRBJ2-1, the V gene TRBV9; 9 bases match TRBD1. The CDR3 totals 17 residues. Losses at the gene ends were 3 bases for V and 2 bases for J; bases not matched to a gene: 9. Germline values: CDR1 SGDLS, CDR2 YYNGEE. The chain's CDR3 is CASSGGPGTGPYNEQFF. The CDR3 DNA reads as TGTGCCAGCAGCGGAGGGCCCGGGACAGGGCCCTACAATGAGCAGTTCTTC. The whole variable domain, filled in from reference TRBV9 and TRBJ2-1, reads DSGVTQTPKHLITATGQRVTLRCSPRSGDLSVYWYQQSLDQGLQFLIQYYNGEERAKGNILERFSAQQFPDLHSELNLSSLELGDSALYFCASSGGPGTGPYNEQFFGPGTRLTVL.

The gene calls are TRBV11-2 and TRBJ1-6, with D uncertain. The CDR3 contains 13 residues. Germline V lookup: CDR1 SGHAT, CDR2 FQNNGV. V was cut by 3 bases and J by 7 bases, with 7 bases left in between. CDR3 DNA: TGTGCCAGCAGCTTTAATGAGAATTCACCCCTCCACTTT. It codes for CASSFNENSPLHF.

The rearrangement joins TRBV6-1 to TRBJ1-2; perhaps TRBD1 as D (5 bases). Germline CDR1 reads MNHNS; CDR2 reads SASEGT. Trimming pared 3 bases from V and 2 bases from J, leaving 7 bases between. There are 13 residues in the CDR3. CDR3 region: CASSDRQNYGYTF. The CDR3, as DNA: TGTGCCAGCAGTGATCGACAGAACTATGGCTACACCTTC.